One sample yielded the 15 T cell receptor beta chains listed below, sequenced in a study of CD8+CD57+ T cells in acquired aplastic anemia. Researchers used genomic DNA as the template to profile TCR beta VDJ and CDR3. TCRdb reanalysed the reads using MiXCR and keeps one entry per CDR3 protein. Of just over 400,000 distinct CDR3 sequences listed, about 70% are singletons. Sequencing used sorted CD4+, CD8+, or CD8+CD57+ T cells (not recorded which) from PBMCs. The receptors were sampled from a human donor in good health, serving as a control.

This clonotype was picked up many times. CDR3 nucleotides: TGCAGCGTTGACCGTCAGGGTCGGACTAATGAAAAACTGTTTTTT. It yields the protein CSVDRQGRTNEKLFF. This sequence joins TRBV29-1 and TRBJ1-4; tentatively, D is TRBD1 (5 bases). V lost 3 bases to trimming and J lost 2 bases, with 13 bases between them. This CDR3 comprises 15 residues. Germline assignment: CDR1 SQVTM and CDR2 ANQGSEA.

The J gene is TRBJ2-7, the V gene TRBV9; maybe TRBD2 (5 bases). Germline V CDR1 and CDR2: SGDLS, YYNGEE. CDR3 length: 14 residues. With 3 bases removed from V and 0 bases from J, the gap between germline ends came to 10 bases. CDR3 protein: CASSDTTSSYEQYF. CDR3 sequence (DNA): TGTGCCAGCAGCGACACCACTAGCTCCTACGAGCAGTACTTC.

About this clonotype itself: The junction shows a germline mismatch at one end, possibly a read error. The chain links TRBV24-1 to TRBJ1-1; TRBD1 might be the D (5 bases). The CDR3 runs 16 residues. Germline lookup yields CDR1 KGHDR and CDR2 SFDVKD. The CDR3 DNA reads as TGTGCCACCAGTGACCCGCCCAGCGGGGCGGGTTTGACCCCGTACTTC. This sequence encodes CATSDPPSGAGLTPYF.

The chain carries TRBV6-1 and TRBJ2-7; 13 bases match TRBD2. Trimming at V came to 7 bases and at J to 7 bases, leaving 4 bases not matched to a gene. CDR1 is MNHNS and CDR2 is SASEGT in the germline V gene. There are 13 residues in the CDR3. The CDR3 DNA sequence: TGTGCCAGCATACTAGCGGGGGGGCAAGAGCAGTACTTC. Its translation is CASILAGGQEQYF.

The CDR3 DNA reads as TGCAGTGCTAGTATAGGGGCGGGAAACAATGAGCAGTTCTTC. Amino acids: CSASIGAGNNEQFF. J is TRBJ2-1 and V is TRBV20-1, with D possibly TRBD2 on 6 matching bases. CDR3 size: 14 residues. V was clipped by 3 bases and J by 5 bases, with 14 bases between them. Germline CDR1 and CDR2: DFQATT and SNEGSKA (reference sequence).

This clonotype was detected a few times. The V call is TRBV6-6, the J call TRBJ2-7; D possibly corresponds to TRBD2 (5 bases). Germline CDR1 and CDR2: MNHNY and SVGAGI (reference sequence). The CDR3 consists of 12 residues. V gave up 5 bases and J gave up 9 bases, with 14 bases separating them. CDR3 bases: TGTGCCAGCAGTGAGGGAAATACGAGGCAGTACTTC. It translates to CASSEGNTRQYF.

The chain carries TRBV20-1 and TRBJ2-7; 11 bases align to TRBD2. This CDR3 region has 15 residues. With 6 bases clipped from V and 3 bases from J, the junction kept 10 bases outside the gene matches. Germline lookup yields CDR1 DFQATT and CDR2 SNEGSKA (reference sequence). Here the CDR3 reads CSASPPLAGVYEQYF. The CDR3 DNA reads as TGCAGTGCCAGTCCTCCACTAGCGGGGGTCTACGAGCAGTACTTC.

The CDR3 DNA follows: TGCGCCAGCAGACTGGACAGTGTCTACGAGCAGTACTTC. Its translation: CASRLDSVYEQYF. The chain uses TRBV10-2 and TRBJ2-7, with D maybe TRBD1 (6 bases). Per the germline V gene, CDR1 is WSHSY and CDR2 is SAAADI. The CDR3 runs 13 residues. V lost 6 bases and J 3 bases, leaving 12 bases between the germline ends.

The chain combines TRBV7-2 with TRBJ2-7, with a possible D match to TRBD1 (5 bases). This CDR3 region has 15 residues. Germline assignment: CDR1 SGHTA and CDR2 FQGNSA. Deletions cut 5 bases from V and 3 bases from J, with 17 bases between. The CDR3, as DNA: TGTGCCAGCAGCCCCCAAAGGGGCAGTCTCTACGAGCAGTACTTC. It codes for CASSPQRGSLYEQYF.

This rearrangement joins TRBV13 to TRBJ1-2, with D perhaps TRBD1 (6 bases). The germline gives CDR1 PRHDT, CDR2 FYEKMQ (reference sequence). V was clipped by 5 bases and J by 3 bases, with 22 bases between them. CDR3 length: 17 residues. The CDR3 spells CASSLSTGPAMDYGYTF. Written as DNA, the CDR3 is TGTGCCAGCAGCCTATCAACAGGGCCGGCCATGGACTATGGCTACACCTTC.

The chain couples TRBV7-9 to TRBJ2-1, with 7 positions matching TRBD1. From germline, CDR1 is SEHNR and CDR2 FQNEAQ (reference sequence). The CDR3 is 15 amino acids. V was pared by 5 bases and J by 15 bases, with 19 bases of the junction left unmatched. CDR3 amino acids: CASSQGDSPGIVVFF. The CDR3 DNA sequence: TGTGCCAGCAGCCAGGGGGACAGCCCCGGCATTGTGGTGTTCTTC.

This clonotype occurred many times. J is TRBJ2-2 and V is TRBV27; no reliable D call. The germline V gene encodes CDR1 MNHEY and CDR2 SMNVEV (reference sequence). Trimming left V 2 bases short and J 6 bases short, with 4 bases between. The CDR3 runs 12 residues. CDR3 amino acids: CASSLAAGELFF. Here the CDR3 DNA reads TGTGCCAGCAGTTTAGCCGCCGGGGAGCTGTTTTTT.

Worth noting for this clonotype: At one end, the junction sequence differs from germline, possibly due to a read error. V is TRBV7-2 and J is TRBJ1-2; D uncertain. CDR1 is SGHTA, CDR2 FQGNSA, per germline. CDR3 length: 14 residues. CDR3 DNA: TGTGCCAGCAGGATAGTATCGGGTGGGTATCAGTACTCCTTC. It translates to CASRIVSGGYQYSF.

At least ten counts were recorded for this clonotype. This chain uses TRBV5-1 with TRBJ1-5; no clear D. V was shortened by 0 bases and J by 5 bases, with 9 bases between the two germline ends. CDR1 is SGHRS and CDR2 is YFSETQ in the germline V gene. The CDR3 runs to 14 residues. For the CDR3, the DNA is TGCGCCAGCAGCTTGGTGGGTGGGGATCAGCCCCAGCATTTT. Translated: CASSLVGGDQPQHF.

There are a few counts of this clonotype. The V gene is TRBV2, the J gene TRBJ1-1; no clear D. The V gene's germline CDR1 is SNHLY and CDR2 FYNNEI. This CDR3 is 14 amino acids long. Trimming cost V 10 bases and J 1 base, with 16 bases left between them. The CDR3 bases are TGTGCCAACTTACAAGGGCTCCGGAACACTGAAGCTTTCTTT. Protein sequence: CANLQGLRNTEAFF.